Presented here are 21 T cell receptor beta chains from one specimen sequenced in a study of cytomegalovirus exposure and HLA in healthy donors. Vbeta (60) and Jbeta (13) primers were used in the PCR. Sequencing used immunoSEQ multiplex PCR; TCRdb keeps in-frame clones, though not all of them. The table has about 80,000 clones, over 70% seen once. The material sequenced was PBMCs. Source of these receptors: a man aged 45-60 years in good health and CMV-seropositive.

The chain combines TRBV19 with TRBJ1-2, with D possibly TRBD1 on 5 matching bases. Germline V gene lookup returns CDR1 LNHDA and CDR2 SQIVND (reference sequence). Trimming stripped 1 base from V and 1 base from J, with 7 bases between. The CDR3 loop spans 14 amino acids. The CDR3 DNA reads TGTGCCAGTAGTATAGGACAGAATAACTATGGCTACACCTTC. Translating it yields CASSIGQNNYGYTF.

This clone was seen only a few times. The rearrangement links TRBV21-1 to TRBJ1-1; the D segment call TRBD1 is taken from the table without a DNA check. TRBV21-1 is recorded as a pseudogene. The CDR3 has 16 amino acids. The CDR3 sequence is CASSKATGQGATEAFF. For the CDR3, the DNA is TGTGCCAGCAGCAAAGCCACTGGACAGGGGGCAACTGAAGCTTTCTTT.

This clone is a singleton in its sample. V is TRBV2 and J is TRBJ1-2; TRBD1 matches at 8 bases. The CDR3 loop spans 13 amino acids. J lost 7 bases, V lost 5 bases, and 6 bases had no gene match. Germline lookup yields CDR1 SNHLY and CDR2 FYNNEI. The CDR3 spells CASSLQGVAGYTF. CDR3 sequence (DNA): TGTGCCAGCAGTTTACAGGGGGTGGCTGGCTACACCTTC.

The CDR3 loop reads CASSQGFTGATREQYF. CDR3 bases: TGCGCCAGCAGCCAAGGGTTTACAGGGGCTACACGGGAGCAGTACTTC. The chain is built from TRBV4-1 and TRBJ2-7, with 7 bases lining up with TRBD1. Per germline, CDR1 MGHRA and CDR2 YSYEKL. CDR3 size: 16 residues. The junction had 13 bases not matched to a gene; V was cut back by 1 base and J by 7 bases.

There are a few counts of this clone. The chain uses TRBV5-1 and TRBJ1-4; D gene ambiguous. This CDR3 is built from 15 residues. V was cut by 3 bases and J by 0 bases, with 9 bases left in between. CDR1 and CDR2 from the germline V gene are SGHRS and YFSETQ. The CDR3 here is CASSSNTATNEKLFF. CDR3 bases: TGCGCCAGCAGCTCCAATACTGCAACTAATGAAAAACTGTTTTTT.

The J gene is TRBJ2-3, the V gene TRBV14; a weak D match, TRBD2 (5 bases). V was clipped by 5 bases and J by 0 bases, with 12 bases between them. Per germline, CDR1 SGHDN and CDR2 FVKESK. The CDR3 runs 15 residues. CDR3 in amino acids: CASSSLPGSTDTQYF. The CDR3 DNA sequence: TGTGCCAGCAGCTCACTACCGGGGAGCACAGATACGCAGTATTTT.

The genes are TRBV19 and TRBJ1-3, with D possibly being TRBD1 (5 bases). V was pared by 5 bases and J by 2 bases, with 13 bases between. This CDR3 spans 15 amino acids. Germline V CDR1 and CDR2: LNHDA, SQIVND (reference sequence). This CDR3 reads CASSQGGNPGNTIYF. Written as DNA, the CDR3 is TGTGCCAGTAGTCAGGGTGGAAATCCTGGAAACACCATATATTTT.

Regarding this clone: One junction end does not reproduce the germline sequence, and a read error may be involved. Within the sample, other DNA sequences also encode this same CDR3. The V gene is TRBV5-1, the J gene TRBJ2-6, with a possible D match to TRBD2 (6 bases). Germline CDR1 is SGHRS and CDR2 is YFSETQ. The CDR3 totals 13 residues. CDR3 sequence (DNA): TGCGCCAGCAGCCCCGGAGGGGCCAACGGCCTGACTTTC. Protein sequence: CASSPGGANGLTF.

This chain uses TRBV7-3 with TRBJ2-3, with TRBD1 as a possible D gene (6 bases). Trimming shortened V by 2 bases and J by 2 bases, and 14 bases separated the two germline ends. The germline V gene encodes CDR1 SGHTA and CDR2 FQGTGA. This CDR3 region has 16 residues. The CDR3, as DNA: TGTGCCAGCAGCTTATTGGGGACACTCAACACAGATACGCAGTATTTT. As protein: CASSLLGTLNTDTQYF.

The CDR3 loop reads CASSVGEVEQYF. CDR3 DNA sequence: TGTGCCAGCAGCGTCGGCGAGGTTGAGCAGTACTTC. V usage is TRBV5-6 and J usage is TRBJ2-7; D unresolved. Looked up from germline, CDR1 is SGHDT and CDR2 is YYEEEE. The V gene lost 4 bases and the J gene lost 7 bases, with 12 bases spanning the gap. This CDR3 spans 12 amino acids. Filled out from reference TRBV5-6 and TRBJ2-7, the complete variable domain reads DAGVTQSPTHLIKTRGQQVTLRCSPKSGHDTVSWYQQALGQGPQFIFQYYEEEERQRGNFPDRFSGHQFPNYSSELNVNALLLGDSALYLCASSVGEVEQYFGPGTRLTVT.

The chain combines TRBV6-5 with TRBJ1-3, with TRBD1 matching 7 bases. The length of the CDR3 is 15 residues. Germline values: CDR1 MNHEY, CDR2 SVGAGI. Germline trimming cut 9 bases from V and 0 bases from J; bases unmatched to any gene: 8. The CDR3 spells CASQADRASGNTIYF. In DNA form, the CDR3 reads TGTGCCAGTCAAGCAGACAGGGCCTCTGGAAACACCATATATTTT.

V usage is TRBV29-1 and J usage is TRBJ2-7; 8 bases are shared with TRBD1. The CDR3 contains 13 residues. V lost 4 bases to trimming and J lost 5 bases; unmatched junction nucleotides: 7. Germline V gene sequence: CDR1 SQVTM, CDR2 ANQGSEA. DNA of the CDR3: TGCAGCGTTGTCCCAGGGGGCGGCGACGAGCAGTACTTC. It is translated as CSVVPGGGDEQYF.

This clone came up a few times. The rearrangement joins TRBV5-1 to TRBJ1-2; maybe TRBD1 (5 bases). This CDR3 spans 13 amino acids. Trimming took 4 bases from V and 2 from J, leaving 9 bases between them. Germline CDR1 and CDR2: SGHRS and YFSETQ. The CDR3 protein is CASSGGINYGYTF. DNA for the CDR3: TGCGCCAGCAGCGGGGGGATCAACTATGGCTACACCTTC. The complete variable domain, with remaining parts taken from reference TRBV5-1 and TRBJ1-2, reads KAGVTQTPRYLIKTRGQQVTLSCSPISGHRSVSWYQQTPGQGLQFLFEYFSETQRNKGNFPGRFSGRQFSNSRSEMNVSTLELGDSALYLCASSGGINYGYTFGSGTRLTVV.

This sequence joins TRBV5-1 and TRBJ2-5; TRBD2 agrees at 10 bases. The DNA end is more similar to TRBJ2-7, so the J call may be wrong. Germline V CDR1 and CDR2: SGHRS, YFSETQ. The CDR3 totals 15 residues. The CDR3 DNA is TGCGCCAGCAGCATTACCGCTAGCGGGAGCTACGAGCAGTACTTC. This encodes CASSITASGSYEQYF.

This chain uses TRBV2 with TRBJ2-7; D is unresolved. The germline CDR1 and CDR2 sequences are SNHLY and FYNNEI. The CDR3 covers 13 residues. V lost 1 base to trimming and J lost 4 bases, with 8 bases between them. The CDR3 loop reads CASSEDRVYEQYF. The DNA of the CDR3 is TGTGCCAGCAGTGAAGATCGGGTTTACGAGCAGTACTTC.

This sequence joins TRBV5-1 and TRBJ1-1; D remains unclear. The germline V gene has CDR1 SGHRS and CDR2 YFSETQ. V lost 5 bases to trimming and J lost 5 bases, with 13 bases between them. This CDR3 contains 13 residues. CDR3 sequence reads: CASRGQEGTEAFF. The CDR3, as DNA: TGCGCCAGCAGGGGCCAAGAGGGTACTGAAGCTTTCTTT.

The chain joins TRBV6-6 to TRBJ2-7; D perhaps matches TRBD2 (5 bases). This CDR3 is built from 15 residues. Germline assignment: CDR1 MNHNY and CDR2 SVGAGI (reference sequence). V lost 7 bases and J lost 2, with 18 bases in between. The CDR3: CASTPRALTTYEQYF. CDR3 DNA: TGTGCCAGCACCCCGCGGGCACTAACCACCTACGAGCAGTACTTC.

Only a few counts were recorded for this clone. The chain links TRBV7-9 to TRBJ2-5; 11 nucleotides line up with TRBD2. Germline V gene data show CDR1 as SEHNR and CDR2 as FQNEAQ (reference sequence). After removal of 3 bases from V and 1 base from J, the junction contained 1 base not matched to a gene. The CDR3 is 15 amino acids. The CDR3 DNA is TGTGCCAGCAGCTTCGGGACTAGCGGCCAAGAGACCCAGTACTTC. Amino acids: CASSFGTSGQETQYF.

This chain links TRBV7-8 with TRBJ2-3; 16 bases are shared with TRBD2. V lost 4 bases, J lost 7 bases, and 11 bases stayed unmatched. The CDR3 has 18 residues. Germline CDR1 and CDR2: SGHVS and FQNEAQ. The CDR3 DNA is TGTGCCAGCAGCTCTCAGCCTCCGGGACTAGCGGGAGGGAATACGCAGTATTTT. Protein: CASSSQPPGLAGGNTQYF.

This chain connects TRBV7-9 to TRBJ2-7, with TRBD1 matching 7 bases. The CDR3 is made up of 16 amino acids. Trimming removed 5 bases from V and 4 bases from J; junction bases left unmatched: 14. CDR1 and CDR2 (germline): SEHNR, FQNEAQ (reference sequence). The DNA for the CDR3 is TGTGCCAGCAGCGAGAACAGGGGTCTGGCCTCATACGAGCAGTACTTC. Translating it yields CASSENRGLASYEQYF.

The chain joins TRBV27 to TRBJ2-2; 7 nucleotides line up with TRBD2. The germline gives CDR1 MNHEY, CDR2 SMNVEV (reference sequence). The CDR3 totals 17 residues. The V segment lost 5 bases and the J segment 4 bases; nucleotides outside the gene matches: 13. The CDR3 sequence is CASSPELATASTGELFF. The CDR3 DNA is TGTGCCAGCAGTCCCGAACTAGCGACAGCGAGCACCGGGGAGCTGTTTTTT.